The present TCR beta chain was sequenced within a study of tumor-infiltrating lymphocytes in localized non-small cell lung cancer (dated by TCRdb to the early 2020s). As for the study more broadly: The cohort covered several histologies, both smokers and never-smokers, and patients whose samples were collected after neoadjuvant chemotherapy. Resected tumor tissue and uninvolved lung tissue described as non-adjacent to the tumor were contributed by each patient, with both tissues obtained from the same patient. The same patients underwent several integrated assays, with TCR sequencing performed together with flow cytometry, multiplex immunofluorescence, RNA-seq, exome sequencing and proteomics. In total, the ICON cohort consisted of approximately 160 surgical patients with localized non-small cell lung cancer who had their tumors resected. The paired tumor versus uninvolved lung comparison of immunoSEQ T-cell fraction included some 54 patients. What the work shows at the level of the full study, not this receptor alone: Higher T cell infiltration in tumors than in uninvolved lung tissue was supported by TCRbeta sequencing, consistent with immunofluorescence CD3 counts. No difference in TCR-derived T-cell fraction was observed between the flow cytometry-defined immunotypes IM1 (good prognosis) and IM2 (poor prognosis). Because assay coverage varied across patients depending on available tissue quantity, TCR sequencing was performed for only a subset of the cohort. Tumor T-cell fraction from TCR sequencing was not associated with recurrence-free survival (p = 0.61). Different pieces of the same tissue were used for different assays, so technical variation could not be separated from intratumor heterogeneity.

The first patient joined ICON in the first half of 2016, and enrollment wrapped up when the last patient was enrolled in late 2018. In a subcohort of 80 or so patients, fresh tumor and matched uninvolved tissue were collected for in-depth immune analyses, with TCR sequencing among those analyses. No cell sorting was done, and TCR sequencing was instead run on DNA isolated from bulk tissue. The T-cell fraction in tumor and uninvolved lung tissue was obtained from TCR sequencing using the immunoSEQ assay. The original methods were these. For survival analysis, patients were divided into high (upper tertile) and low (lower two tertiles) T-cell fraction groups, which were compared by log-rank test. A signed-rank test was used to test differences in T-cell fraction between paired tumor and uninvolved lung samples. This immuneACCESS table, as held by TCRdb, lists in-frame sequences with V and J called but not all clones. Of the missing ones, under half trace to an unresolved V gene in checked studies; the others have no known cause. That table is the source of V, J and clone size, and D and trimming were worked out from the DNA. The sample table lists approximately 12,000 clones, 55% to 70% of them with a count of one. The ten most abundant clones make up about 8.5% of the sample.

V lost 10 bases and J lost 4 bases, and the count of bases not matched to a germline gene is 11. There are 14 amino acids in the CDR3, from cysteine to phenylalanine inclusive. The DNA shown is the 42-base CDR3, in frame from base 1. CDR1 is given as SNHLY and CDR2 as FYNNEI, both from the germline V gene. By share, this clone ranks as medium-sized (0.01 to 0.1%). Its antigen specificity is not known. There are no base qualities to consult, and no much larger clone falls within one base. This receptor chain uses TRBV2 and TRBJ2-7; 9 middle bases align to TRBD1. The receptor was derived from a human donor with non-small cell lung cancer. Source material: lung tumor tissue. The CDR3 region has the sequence CATDEGQGSYEQYF. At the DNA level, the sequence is TGTGCCACTGACGAAGGACAGGGGTCTTACGAGCAGTACTTC. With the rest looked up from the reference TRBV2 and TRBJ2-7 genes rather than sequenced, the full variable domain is EPEVTQTPSHQVTQMGQEVILRCVPISNHLYFYWYRQILGQKVEFLVSFYNNEISEKSEIFDDQFSVERPDGSNFTLKIRSTKLEDSAMYFCATDEGQGSYEQYFGPGTRLTVT.